This T cell receptor (beta chain) was identified during a study of cytomegalovirus exposure and HLA in healthy donors. Overall study results and limits: V- and J-gene trimming in TCR beta was tied to a missense DCLRE1C variant by an analysis performed later.

The CDR3 has 14 residues. CDR1 and CDR2 from the germline V gene are MDHEN and SYDVKM. The V segment lost 3 bases and the J segment 7 bases; nucleotides outside the gene matches: 4. Primers included in the PCR were 60 Vbeta and 13 Jbeta primers. The repertoire was sequenced with immunoSEQ multiplex PCR; TCRdb's copy has only in-frame clones and lacks some. In the table there are 95,000 to 120,000 clones, around 66% of which are singletons. With respect to this clone: What it binds is unknown.

Material for sequencing was PBMCs. The rearrangement links TRBV28 to TRBJ1-5, with 9 positions matching TRBD1. This TCR was sampled from a man aged 18 to 30 in good health and CMV-seropositive. The CDR3 loop is CASSLGQGGQPQHF. The CDR3 nucleotides read TGTGCCAGCAGTTTGGGACAGGGTGGACAGCCCCAGCATTTT.